Below are 14 T cell receptor beta chains sequenced from a single sample in a study of blood T cell repertoires in COVID-19. Method: immunoSEQ multiplex PCR; TCRdb's copy keeps in-frame clones and lacks some. The sample holds roughly 440,000 clones, around 89% seen once. The sample consisted of peripheral blood. The source of these receptors is a woman between 50 and 59 years old with COVID-19, enrolled during active disease.

This clone was found once. CDR3 region: CASSHLREAHGYTF. The CDR3 DNA reads TGTGCCAGCAGCCACCTCAGGGAGGCGCATGGCTACACCTTC. This chain uses TRBV3-1 (or the pseudogene TRBV3-2) with TRBJ1-2; D is perhaps TRBD1 (5 bases). The CDR3 totals 14 residues. V dropped 3 bases and J dropped 6 bases, with 14 bases sitting between them. Germline V gene data show CDR1 as LGHDT and CDR2 as YNNKEL (reference sequence).

V and J are TRBV6-6 and TRBJ1-2, with TRBD1 as a possible D gene (5 bases). Germline lookup yields CDR1 MNHNY and CDR2 SVGAGI (reference sequence). V was trimmed by 6 bases and J by 5 bases, leaving 10 bases between them. The CDR3 totals 12 residues. The CDR3: CASSQDRYGYTF. As DNA, the CDR3 is TGTGCCAGCAGCCAAGACAGATATGGCTACACCTTC.

V usage is TRBV6-1 and J usage is TRBJ1-5, with D unresolved. Per the germline V gene, CDR1 is MNHNS and CDR2 is SASEGT. CDR3 length equals 13 residues. V was clipped by 0 bases and J by 10 bases, with 10 bases between them. Here the CDR3 reads CASSEARVGPQHF. Here the CDR3 DNA reads TGTGCCAGCAGTGAAGCGCGGGTGGGTCCCCAGCATTTT.

For this clone: This CDR3 is also generated by other DNA sequences in the sample. This rearrangement joins TRBV6-5 to TRBJ1-1; D is unresolved. V gave up 5 bases and J gave up 1 base, with 5 bases separating them. Germline values: CDR1 MNHEY, CDR2 SVGAGI. The CDR3 loop spans 12 amino acids. Here the CDR3 DNA reads TGTGCCAGCAGTACGGGGAACACTGAAGCTTTCTTT. It yields the protein CASSTGNTEAFF.

The chain uses TRBV14 and TRBJ2-1; a possible D gene is TRBD1 (6 bases). V shed 6 bases and J shed 6 bases, with 15 bases lying between them. The CDR3 has 14 residues. Germline CDR1 SGHDN, CDR2 FVKESK. This CDR3 reads CASSLPGTTNEQFF. The CDR3 DNA sequence: TGTGCCAGCAGTCTTCCCGGGACAACCAATGAGCAGTTCTTC.

This clone was detected only once. V and J are TRBV12-3 or TRBV12-4 and TRBJ2-3; D gene uncertain. V gave up 3 bases and J gave up 9 bases, with 10 bases separating them. The CDR3 covers 12 residues. The CDR3 DNA reads as TGTGCCAGCAGTTTCATCCGGTCGACGCAGTATTTT. Protein: CASSFIRSTQYF.

This clone was counted only a few times. V and J are TRBV6-6 and TRBJ1-3; D not resolved. The germline V gene encodes CDR1 MNHNY and CDR2 SVGAGI (reference sequence). The germline V and J ends were trimmed by 2 bases and 0 bases, with 8 bases remaining between them. The CDR3 is made up of 15 amino acids. The CDR3, as DNA: TGTGCCAGCAGTTACGAGTCCTACTCTGGAAACACCATATATTTT. It is translated as CASSYESYSGNTIYF.

The chain recombines TRBV9 with TRBJ1-3; D ambiguous. The V gene's germline CDR1 is SGDLS and CDR2 YYNGEE. Trimming pared 4 bases from V and 0 bases from J, leaving 17 bases between. The length of the CDR3 is 17 residues. The CDR3 region has the DNA TGTGCCAGCAGCCCCGGGGTGGGTCAGAGCTCTGGAAACACCATATATTTT. It codes for CASSPGVGQSSGNTIYF.

The chain is built from TRBV2 and TRBJ2-7; D may be TRBD1 (6 bases). Germline V CDR1 and CDR2: SNHLY, FYNNEI. The ends were cut back, 8 bases at V and 7 bases at J, with 9 bases in the middle. The CDR3 spans 10 residues. The CDR3 DNA sequence: TGTGCCAGCCTGGGACATGAGCAGTACTTC. Translating it yields CASLGHEQYF.

The genes are TRBV10-3 and TRBJ1-2; perhaps TRBD1 as D (6 bases). The CDR3 loop spans 16 amino acids. The ends were cut back, 10 bases at V and 2 bases at J, with 23 bases in the middle. The germline V gene encodes CDR1 ENHRY and CDR2 SYGVKD. CDR3 sequence (DNA): TGTGCCACTAAGGCCGGTACCGGGACACTAAACTATGGCTACACCTTC. This codes for CATKAGTGTLNYGYTF.

V usage is TRBV6-5 and J usage is TRBJ1-1, with a weak D call TRBD1 (5 bases). V was shortened by 5 bases and J by 5 bases, with 15 bases between the two germline ends. The CDR3 contains 14 residues. The V gene's germline CDR1 is MNHEY and CDR2 SVGAGI. The CDR3 sequence is CASSPVRVETEAFF. CDR3 DNA sequence: TGTGCCAGCAGTCCCGTCAGGGTAGAGACTGAAGCTTTCTTT.

Here the CDR3 DNA reads TGTGCCAGCAGTTTAACAGGACACACTGGAAACACCATATATTTT. Encoded protein: CASSLTGHTGNTIYF. The rearrangement uses TRBV27 and TRBJ1-3, with D maybe TRBD1 (5 bases). Germline V gene data show CDR1 as MNHEY and CDR2 as SMNVEV (reference sequence). The CDR3 consists of 15 residues. Trimming removed 2 bases at V and 2 bases at J, with 10 bases between.

There are a few counts of this clone. V and J are TRBV30 and TRBJ1-5; possibly TRBD1 for D (6 bases). The CDR3 is 13 amino acids. Trimming stripped 5 bases from V and 4 bases from J, with 12 bases between. Germline CDR1 reads GTSNPN; CDR2 reads SVGIG (reference sequence). The CDR3 protein is CAWGRGPNQPQHF. In DNA form, the CDR3 reads TGTGCCTGGGGCAGGGGACCAAATCAGCCCCAGCATTTT. The complete variable domain, with remaining parts taken from reference TRBV30 and TRBJ1-5, reads SQTIHQWPATLVQPVGSPLSLECTVEGTSNPNLYWYRQAAGRGLQLLFYSVGIGQISSEVPQNLSASRPQDRQFILSSKKLLLSDSGFYLCAWGRGPNQPQHFGDGTRLSIL.

The chain joins TRBV30 to TRBJ2-2; 8 nucleotides align to TRBD2. This CDR3 spans 19 amino acids. Germline values: CDR1 GTSNPN, CDR2 SVGIG (reference sequence). J was trimmed by 1 base and V by 0 bases; bases with no gene match: 13. CDR3 protein: CAWSVARSLLAGNTGELFF. DNA for the CDR3: TGTGCCTGGAGTGTGGCCCGATCCCTCCTAGCGGGGAACACCGGGGAGCTGTTTTTT.